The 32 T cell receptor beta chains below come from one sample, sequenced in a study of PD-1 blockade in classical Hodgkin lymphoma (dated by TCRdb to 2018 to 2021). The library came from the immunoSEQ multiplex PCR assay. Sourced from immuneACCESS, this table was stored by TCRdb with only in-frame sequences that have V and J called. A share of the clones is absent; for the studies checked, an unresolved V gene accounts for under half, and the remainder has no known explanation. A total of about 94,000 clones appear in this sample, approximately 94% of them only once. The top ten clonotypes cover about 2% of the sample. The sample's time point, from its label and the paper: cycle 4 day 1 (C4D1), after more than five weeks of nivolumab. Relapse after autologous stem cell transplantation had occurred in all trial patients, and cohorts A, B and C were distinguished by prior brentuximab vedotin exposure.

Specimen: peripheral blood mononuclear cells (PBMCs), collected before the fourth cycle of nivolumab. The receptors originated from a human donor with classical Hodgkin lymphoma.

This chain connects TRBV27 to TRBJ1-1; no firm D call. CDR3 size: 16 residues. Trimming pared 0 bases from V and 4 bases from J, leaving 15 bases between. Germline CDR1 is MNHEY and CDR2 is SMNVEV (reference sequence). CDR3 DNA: TGTGCCAGCAGTTTATCGACCGGGTATTGGGGCACTGAAGCTTTCTTT. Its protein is CASSLSTGYWGTEAFF.

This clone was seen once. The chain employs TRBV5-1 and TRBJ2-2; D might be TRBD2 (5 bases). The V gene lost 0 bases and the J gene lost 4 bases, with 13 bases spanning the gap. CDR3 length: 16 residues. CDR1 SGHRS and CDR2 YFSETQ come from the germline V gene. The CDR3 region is CASSLDEGLTTGELFF. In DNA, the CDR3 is TGCGCCAGCAGCTTGGATGAGGGTTTGACCACCGGGGAGCTGTTTTTT.

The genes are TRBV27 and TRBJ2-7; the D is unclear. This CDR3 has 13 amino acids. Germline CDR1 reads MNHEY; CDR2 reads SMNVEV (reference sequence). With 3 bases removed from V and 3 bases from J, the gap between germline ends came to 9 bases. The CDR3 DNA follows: TGTGCCAGCAGTTTGTCCCAGCGCTACGAGCAGTACTTC. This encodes CASSLSQRYEQYF.

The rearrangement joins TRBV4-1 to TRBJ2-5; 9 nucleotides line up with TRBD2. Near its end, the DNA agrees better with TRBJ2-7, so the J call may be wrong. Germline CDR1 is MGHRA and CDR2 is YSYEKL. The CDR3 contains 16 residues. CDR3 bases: TGCGCCAGCAGCCAAGTCGTCCTAGCGGGGTCCTACGAGCAGTACTTC. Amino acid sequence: CASSQVVLAGSYEQYF.

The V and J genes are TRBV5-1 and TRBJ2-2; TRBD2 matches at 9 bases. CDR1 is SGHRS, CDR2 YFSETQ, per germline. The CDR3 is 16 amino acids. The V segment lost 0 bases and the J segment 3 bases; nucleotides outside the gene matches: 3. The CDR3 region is CASSLGLAGYTGELFF. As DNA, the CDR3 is TGCGCCAGCAGCTTGGGTCTAGCGGGGTACACCGGGGAGCTGTTTTTT.

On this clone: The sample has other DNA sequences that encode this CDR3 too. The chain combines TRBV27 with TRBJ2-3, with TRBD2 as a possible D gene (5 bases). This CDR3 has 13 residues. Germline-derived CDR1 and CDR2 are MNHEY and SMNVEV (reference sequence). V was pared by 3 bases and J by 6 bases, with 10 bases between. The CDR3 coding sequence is TGTGCCAGCAGTTTCAGCGGTCGGGATACGCAGTATTTT. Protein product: CASSFSGRDTQYF.

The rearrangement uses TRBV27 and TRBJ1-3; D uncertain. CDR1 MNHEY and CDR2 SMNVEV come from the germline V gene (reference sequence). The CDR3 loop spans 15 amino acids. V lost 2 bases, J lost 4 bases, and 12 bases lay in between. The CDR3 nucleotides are TGTGCCAGCAGTTTAACGGGGTTAGCCGGAAACACCATATATTTT. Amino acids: CASSLTGLAGNTIYF.

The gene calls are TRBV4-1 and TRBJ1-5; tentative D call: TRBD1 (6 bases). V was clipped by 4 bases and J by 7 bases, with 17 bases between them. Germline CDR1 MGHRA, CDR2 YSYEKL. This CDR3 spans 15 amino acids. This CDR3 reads CASSRIQGGGQPQHF. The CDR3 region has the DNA TGCGCCAGCAGCCGCATACAGGGAGGTGGGCAGCCCCAGCATTTT.

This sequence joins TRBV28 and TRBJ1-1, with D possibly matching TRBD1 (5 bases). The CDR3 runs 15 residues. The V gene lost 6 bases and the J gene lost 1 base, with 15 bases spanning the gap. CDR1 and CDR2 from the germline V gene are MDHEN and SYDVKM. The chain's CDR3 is CASRPGRGANTEAFF. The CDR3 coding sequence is TGTGCCAGCAGGCCAGGGAGAGGCGCGAACACTGAAGCTTTCTTT.

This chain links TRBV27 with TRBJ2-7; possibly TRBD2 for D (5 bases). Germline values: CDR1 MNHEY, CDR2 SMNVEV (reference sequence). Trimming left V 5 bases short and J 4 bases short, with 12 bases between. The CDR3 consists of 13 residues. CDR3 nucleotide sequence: TGTGCCAGCAGTGAAACTAGTATGTACGAGCAGTACTTC. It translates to CASSETSMYEQYF.

The CDR3 DNA sequence: TGTGCCAGCAGCGTCGCCGGGAGGGGAGGGAATGAGCAGTTCTTC. It is translated as CASSVAGRGGNEQFF. The chain is built from TRBV9 and TRBJ2-1, with TRBD2 matching over 8 bases. CDR1 is SGDLS, CDR2 YYNGEE, per germline. The CDR3 loop spans 15 amino acids. The trim removed 2 bases at V and 7 bases at J, leaving 8 bases unmatched.

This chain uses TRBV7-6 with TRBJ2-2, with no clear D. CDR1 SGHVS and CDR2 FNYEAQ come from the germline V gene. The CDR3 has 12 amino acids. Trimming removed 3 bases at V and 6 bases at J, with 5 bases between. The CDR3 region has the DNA TGTGCCAGCAGCTTCGCCGCCGGGGAGCTGTTTTTT. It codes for CASSFAAGELFF.

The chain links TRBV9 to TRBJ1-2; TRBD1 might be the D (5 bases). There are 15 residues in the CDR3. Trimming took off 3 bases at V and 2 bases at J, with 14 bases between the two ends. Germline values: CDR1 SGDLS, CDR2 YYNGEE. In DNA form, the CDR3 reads TGTGCCAGCAGCGGTCCCGTAGGGGCGAACTATGGCTACACCTTC. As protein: CASSGPVGANYGYTF.

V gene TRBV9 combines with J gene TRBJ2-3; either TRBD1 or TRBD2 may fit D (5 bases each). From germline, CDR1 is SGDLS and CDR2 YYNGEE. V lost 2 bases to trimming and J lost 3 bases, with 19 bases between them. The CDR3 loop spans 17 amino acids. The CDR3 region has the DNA TGTGCCAGCAGCGTTGACGGAGCCGGGACGGAGACAGATACGCAGTATTTT. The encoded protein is CASSVDGAGTETDTQYF.

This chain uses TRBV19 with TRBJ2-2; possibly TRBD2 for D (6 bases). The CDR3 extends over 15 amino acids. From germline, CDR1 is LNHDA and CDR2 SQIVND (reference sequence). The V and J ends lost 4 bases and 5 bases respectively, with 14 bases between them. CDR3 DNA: TGTGCCAGTAGTAAGCCCAGCGGGTTTACCGGGGAGCTGTTTTTT. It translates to CASSKPSGFTGELFF.

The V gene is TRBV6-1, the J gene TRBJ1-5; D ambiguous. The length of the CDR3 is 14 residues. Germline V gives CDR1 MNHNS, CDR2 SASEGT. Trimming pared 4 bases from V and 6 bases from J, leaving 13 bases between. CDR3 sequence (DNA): TGTGCCAGCAGTGTCATAAGGGCCGGTCAGCCCCAGCATTTT. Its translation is CASSVIRAGQPQHF.

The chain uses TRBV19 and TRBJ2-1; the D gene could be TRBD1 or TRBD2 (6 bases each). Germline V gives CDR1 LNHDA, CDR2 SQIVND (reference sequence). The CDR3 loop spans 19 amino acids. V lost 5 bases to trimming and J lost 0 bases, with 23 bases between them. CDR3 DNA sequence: TGTGCCAGTAGTCCTCGTTTGGGAAAGACGGGGGCCTCCTACAATGAGCAGTTCTTC. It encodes CASSPRLGKTGASYNEQFF.

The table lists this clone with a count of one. CDR3 sequence: CASSPGPDTEAFF. The CDR3 region has the DNA TGTGCCAGCTCACCAGGGCCCGACACTGAAGCTTTCTTT. The rearrangement uses TRBV18 and TRBJ1-1; D uncertain. Trimming left V 2 bases short and J 3 bases short, with 7 bases between. The V gene's germline CDR1 is KGHSH and CDR2 LQKENI. The length of the CDR3 is 13 residues. Full variable domain (outside the CDR3, taken from reference TRBV18 and TRBJ1-1): NAGVMQNPRHLVRRRGQEARLRCSPMKGHSHVYWYRQLPEEGLKFMVYLQKENIIDESGMPKERFSAEFPKEGPSILRIQQVVRGDSAAYFCASSPGPDTEAFFGQGTRLTVV.

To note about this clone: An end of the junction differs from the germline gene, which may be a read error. CDR3 loop: CASTLKPYEQFF. The CDR3 DNA follows: TGTGCCAGCACCTTAAAGCCTTATGAGCAGTTCTTC. This chain connects TRBV7-8 to TRBJ2-1; D not resolved. Germline lookup yields CDR1 SGHVS and CDR2 FQNEAQ. The CDR3 spans 12 residues.

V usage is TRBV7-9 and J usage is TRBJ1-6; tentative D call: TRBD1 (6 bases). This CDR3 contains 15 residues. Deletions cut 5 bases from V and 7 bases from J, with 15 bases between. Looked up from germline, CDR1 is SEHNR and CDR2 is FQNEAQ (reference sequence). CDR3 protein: CASSPTGNGNSPLHF. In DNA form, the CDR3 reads TGTGCCAGCAGCCCTACAGGGAACGGGAATTCACCCCTCCACTTT. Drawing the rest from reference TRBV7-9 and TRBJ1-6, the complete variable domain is DTGVSQNPRHKITKRGQNVTFRCDPISEHNRLYWYRQTLGQGPEFLTYFQNEAQLEKSRLLSDRFSAERPKGSFSTLEIQRTEQGDSAMYLCASSPTGNGNSPLHFGNGTRLTVT.

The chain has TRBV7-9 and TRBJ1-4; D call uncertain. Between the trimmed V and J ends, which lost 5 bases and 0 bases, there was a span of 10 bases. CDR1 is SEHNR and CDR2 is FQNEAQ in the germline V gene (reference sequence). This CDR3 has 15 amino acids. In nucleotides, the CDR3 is TGTGCCAGCAGCCGCCGGACGTCAACTAATGAAAAACTGTTTTTT. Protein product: CASSRRTSTNEKLFF.

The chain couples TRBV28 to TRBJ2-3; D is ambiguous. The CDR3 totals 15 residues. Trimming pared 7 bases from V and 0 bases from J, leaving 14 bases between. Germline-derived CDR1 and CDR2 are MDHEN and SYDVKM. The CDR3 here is CASIGWALSTDTQYF. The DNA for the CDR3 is TGTGCCAGCATCGGCTGGGCCCTTAGCACAGATACGCAGTATTTT.

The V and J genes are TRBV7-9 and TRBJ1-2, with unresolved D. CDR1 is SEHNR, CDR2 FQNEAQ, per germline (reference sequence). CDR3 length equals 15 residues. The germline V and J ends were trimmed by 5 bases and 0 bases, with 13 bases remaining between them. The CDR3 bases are TGTGCCAGCAGCCAAGGCAGTACTCCTAACTATGGCTACACCTTC. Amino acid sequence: CASSQGSTPNYGYTF.

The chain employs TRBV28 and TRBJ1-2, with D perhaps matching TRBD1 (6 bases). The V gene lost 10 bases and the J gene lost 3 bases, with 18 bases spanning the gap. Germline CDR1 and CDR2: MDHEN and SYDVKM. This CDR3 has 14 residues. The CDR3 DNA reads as TGTGCCACCCGCGAACAGGGCTCTCACTATGGCTACACCTTC. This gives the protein CATREQGSHYGYTF.

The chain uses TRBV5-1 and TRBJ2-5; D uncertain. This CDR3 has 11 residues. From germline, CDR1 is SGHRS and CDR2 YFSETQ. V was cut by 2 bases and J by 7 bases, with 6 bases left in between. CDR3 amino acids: CASSFVGTQYF. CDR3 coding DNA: TGCGCCAGCAGCTTTGTAGGGACCCAGTACTTC.

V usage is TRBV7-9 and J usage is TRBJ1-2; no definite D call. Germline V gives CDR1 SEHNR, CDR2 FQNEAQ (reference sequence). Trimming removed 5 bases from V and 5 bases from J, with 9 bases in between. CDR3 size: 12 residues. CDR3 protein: CASSQDGYGYTF. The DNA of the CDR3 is TGTGCCAGCAGCCAGGACGGGTATGGCTACACCTTC.

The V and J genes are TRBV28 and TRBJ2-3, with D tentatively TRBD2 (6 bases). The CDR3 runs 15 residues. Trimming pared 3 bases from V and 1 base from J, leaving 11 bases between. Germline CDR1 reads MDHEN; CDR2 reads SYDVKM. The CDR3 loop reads CASSFRGGGTDTQYF. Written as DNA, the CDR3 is TGTGCCAGCAGTTTTCGCGGAGGGGGCACAGATACGCAGTATTTT.

The CDR3 is CASTRTGGVNYGYTF. CDR3 bases: TGTGCCAGCACCAGGACAGGGGGCGTCAACTATGGCTACACCTTC. This chain uses TRBV28 with TRBJ1-2, with TRBD1 matching 11 bases. CDR3 length: 15 amino acids. CDR1 and CDR2 from the germline V gene are MDHEN and SYDVKM. Trimming at V came to 7 bases and at J to 2 bases, leaving 6 bases not matched to a gene.

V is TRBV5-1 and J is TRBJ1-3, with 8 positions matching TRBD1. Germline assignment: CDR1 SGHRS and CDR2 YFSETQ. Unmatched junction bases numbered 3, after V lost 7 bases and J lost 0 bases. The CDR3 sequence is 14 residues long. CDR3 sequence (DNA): TGCGCCAGCGGACAGGGTCCCTCTGGAAACACCATATATTTT. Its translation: CASGQGPSGNTIYF.

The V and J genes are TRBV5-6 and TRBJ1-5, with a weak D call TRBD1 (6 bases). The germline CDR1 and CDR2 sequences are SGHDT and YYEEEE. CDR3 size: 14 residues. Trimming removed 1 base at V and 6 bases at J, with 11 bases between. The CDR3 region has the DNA TGTGCCAGCAGCTTGCAGGGGTCGGGTCAGCCCCAGCATTTT. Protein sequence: CASSLQGSGQPQHF.

CDR3 nucleotide sequence: TGTGCCAGCAGTTTCCTAGCGGGAGGGGGTTACAATGAGCAGTTCTTC. It encodes CASSFLAGGGYNEQFF. The V and J genes are TRBV28 and TRBJ2-1; 12 bases are a match to TRBD2. Losses at the gene ends were 3 bases for V and 4 bases for J; bases not matched to a gene: 4. Germline CDR1 reads MDHEN; CDR2 reads SYDVKM. CDR3 length: 16 residues.

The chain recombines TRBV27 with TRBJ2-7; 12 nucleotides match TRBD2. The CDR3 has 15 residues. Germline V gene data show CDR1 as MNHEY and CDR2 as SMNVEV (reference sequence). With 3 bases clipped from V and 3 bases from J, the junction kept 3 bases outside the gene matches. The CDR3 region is CASSFGLAGNYEQYF. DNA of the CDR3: TGTGCCAGCAGTTTTGGACTAGCGGGAAACTACGAGCAGTACTTC.